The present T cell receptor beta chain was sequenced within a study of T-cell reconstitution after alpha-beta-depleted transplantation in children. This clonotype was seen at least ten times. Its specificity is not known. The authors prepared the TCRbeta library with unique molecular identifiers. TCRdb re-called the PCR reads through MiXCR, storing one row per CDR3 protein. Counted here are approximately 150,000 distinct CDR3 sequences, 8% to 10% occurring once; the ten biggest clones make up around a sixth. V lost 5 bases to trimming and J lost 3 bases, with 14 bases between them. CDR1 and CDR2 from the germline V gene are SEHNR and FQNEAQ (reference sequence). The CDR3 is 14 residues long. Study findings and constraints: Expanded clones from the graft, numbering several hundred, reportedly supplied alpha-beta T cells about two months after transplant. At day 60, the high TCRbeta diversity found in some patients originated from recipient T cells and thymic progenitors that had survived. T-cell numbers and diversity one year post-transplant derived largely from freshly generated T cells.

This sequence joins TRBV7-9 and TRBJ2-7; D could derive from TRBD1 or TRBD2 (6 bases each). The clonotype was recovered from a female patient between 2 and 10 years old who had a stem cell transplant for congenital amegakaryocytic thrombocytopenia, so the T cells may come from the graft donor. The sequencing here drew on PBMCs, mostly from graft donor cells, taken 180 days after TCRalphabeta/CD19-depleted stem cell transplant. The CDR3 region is CASSPDGGGYEQYF. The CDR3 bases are TGTGCCAGCAGCCCTGACGGAGGGGGCTACGAGCAGTACTTC.